These 16 T cell receptor beta chains were sequenced from one sample in a study of control samples from healthy donors and cancer patients (dated by TCRdb to between 2020 and 2021). The library was prepared using the immunoSEQ multiplex PCR assay. Drawn from immuneACCESS, this table holds only the in-frame rearrangements with V and J called that TCRdb kept. Clones are partly lost; checked studies trace under half to an unresolved V gene and leave the rest unexplained. Present in this sample are 130,000 or so clones, about 90% of which were seen just once. The ten biggest clones cover 5.5% to 7.5% of the sample. The sample consisted of blood. The receptor set was obtained from a man aged 18 to 29 in good health.

V and J are TRBV12-3 or TRBV12-4 and TRBJ2-5, with D uncertain. V lost 3 bases, J lost 5 bases, and 10 bases lay in between. This CDR3 is 13 amino acids long. CDR3 bases: TGTGCCAGCAGTTTGTATACGGGCGAGACCCAGTACTTC. Residues: CASSLYTGETQYF.

V and J are TRBV19 and TRBJ1-5; possible D gene TRBD1, 5 bases. The CDR3 runs 19 residues. Germline V lookup: CDR1 LNHDA, CDR2 SQIVND (reference sequence). Between the trimmed V and J ends, which lost 3 bases and 2 bases, there was a span of 23 bases. The CDR3 protein is CASSIMASPGGTGNQPQHF. CDR3 nucleotides: TGTGCCAGTAGTATTATGGCTTCACCGGGGGGTACGGGCAATCAGCCCCAGCATTTT.

V usage is TRBV27 and J usage is TRBJ1-6; D is unclear. Germline lookup yields CDR1 MNHEY and CDR2 SMNVEV (reference sequence). CDR3 size: 16 residues. Between the trimmed V and J ends, which lost 8 bases and 3 bases, there was a span of 17 bases. CDR3 region: CASAEVTGNYNSPLHF. The CDR3 nucleotides read TGTGCCAGCGCTGAGGTGACCGGGAACTATAATTCACCCCTCCACTTT.

The genes are TRBV5-4 and TRBJ1-2; D gene uncertain. V was trimmed by 7 bases and J by 0 bases, leaving 16 bases between them. The CDR3 spans 15 residues. The germline V gene has CDR1 SGHNT and CDR2 YYREEE (reference sequence). The CDR3 is CASHAPGFTNYGYTF. For the CDR3, the DNA is TGTGCCAGCCACGCACCGGGGTTCACTAACTATGGCTACACCTTC.

The J gene is TRBJ1-4, the V gene TRBV12-3 or TRBV12-4; D call uncertain. The CDR3 is 13 residues long. Deletions cut 7 bases from V and 7 bases from J, with 13 bases between. CDR3 region: CASMEGGGEKLFF. CDR3 nucleotide sequence: TGTGCCAGCATGGAGGGAGGCGGTGAAAAACTGTTTTTT.

The J gene is TRBJ1-2, the V gene TRBV19, with D hard to call. The CDR3 covers 12 residues. CDR1 is LNHDA and CDR2 is SQIVND in the germline V gene (reference sequence). The V and J ends lost 6 bases and 3 bases respectively, with 8 bases between them. CDR3: CASRNGDYGYTF. The CDR3 nucleotides are TGTGCCAGTAGGAACGGGGACTATGGCTACACCTTC.

V gene TRBV24-1 combines with J gene TRBJ1-5; D uncertain. With 3 bases removed from V and 2 bases from J, the gap between germline ends came to 10 bases. This CDR3 contains 15 residues. Germline V gives CDR1 KGHDR, CDR2 SFDVKD. This chain's CDR3 is CATSDSNGGNQPQHF. DNA for the CDR3: TGTGCCACCAGTGATAGCAACGGAGGCAATCAGCCCCAGCATTTT.

V gene TRBV5-1 combines with J gene TRBJ1-1, with D perhaps matching TRBD1 (5 bases). Germline V lookup: CDR1 SGHRS, CDR2 YFSETQ. Between the trimmed V and J ends, which lost 4 bases and 4 bases, there was a span of 11 bases. This CDR3 comprises 13 residues. In nucleotides, the CDR3 is TGCGCCAGCAGCAGTCAGGGTTTCACTGAAGCTTTCTTT. This sequence encodes CASSSQGFTEAFF.

This chain links TRBV19 with TRBJ1-3; D unresolved. Trimming left V 5 bases short and J 0 bases short, with 14 bases between. This CDR3 is built from 16 residues. CDR1 and CDR2 from the germline V gene are LNHDA and SQIVND (reference sequence). The CDR3: CASSLLDGISGNTIYF. The CDR3 coding sequence is TGTGCCAGTAGTCTCCTAGACGGGATCTCTGGAAACACCATATATTTT.

The rearrangement joins TRBV3-1 (or the pseudogene TRBV3-2) to TRBJ2-3; weak D call: TRBD2 (5 bases). CDR3 size: 15 residues. Germline V CDR1 and CDR2: LGHDT, YNNKEL (reference sequence). Trimming left V 3 bases short and J 0 bases short, with 10 bases between. The CDR3 protein is CASSQDSSSTDTQYF. Written as DNA, the CDR3 is TGTGCCAGCAGCCAGGACTCGTCCAGCACAGATACGCAGTATTTT.

V and J are TRBV7-2 and TRBJ1-2, with D unresolved. Germline V gene data show CDR1 as SGHTA and CDR2 as FQGNSA. Trimming pared 1 base from V and 3 bases from J, leaving 9 bases between. The CDR3 consists of 14 residues. The CDR3 loop reads CASSLGSEHYGYTF. In nucleotides, the CDR3 is TGTGCCAGCAGCTTAGGGTCAGAGCACTATGGCTACACCTTC.

The chain carries TRBV10-1 and TRBJ1-1; maybe TRBD1 (5 bases). Trimming took 4 bases from V and 1 from J, leaving 10 bases between them. The germline V gene encodes CDR1 WNHNN and CDR2 SYGVQD (reference sequence). CDR3 length: 14 residues. CDR3 amino acids: CASSGGTWNTEAFF. CDR3 DNA: TGCGCCAGCAGTGGTGGGACGTGGAACACTGAAGCTTTCTTT.

The chain is built from TRBV4-2 and TRBJ2-1; D is uncertain. This CDR3 is 15 amino acids long. Germline V gene sequence: CDR1 LGHNA, CDR2 YNFKEQ. V dropped 4 bases and J dropped 3 bases, with 13 bases sitting between them. CDR3 sequence reads: CASSPSYVLYNEQFF. The CDR3 nucleotides read TGTGCCAGCAGCCCCTCATATGTGCTCTACAATGAGCAGTTCTTC.

CDR3 amino acids: CASSQDGDTRTYNEQFF. CDR3 DNA: TGCGCCAGCAGCCAAGATGGGGACACCCGAACCTACAATGAGCAGTTCTTC. The rearrangement joins TRBV4-1 to TRBJ2-1; maybe TRBD1 (6 bases). The CDR3 spans 17 residues. Trimming stripped 0 bases from V and 2 bases from J, with 14 bases between. Germline CDR1 MGHRA, CDR2 YSYEKL.

The rearrangement joins TRBV7-6 to TRBJ2-5, with 7 positions matching TRBD1. V lost 6 bases and J lost 4; bases outside the gene matches: 14. This CDR3 region has 16 residues. The germline CDR1 and CDR2 sequences are SGHVS and FNYEAQ. The CDR3 coding sequence is TGTGCCAGCAGTTCTCCCTTTAACAGGGGTGGAGAGACCCAGTACTTC. This encodes CASSSPFNRGGETQYF.

As regards this clone: The sample carries other DNA sequences with the same CDR3. This chain joins TRBV5-1 and TRBJ1-2, with TRBD1 as a possible D gene (5 bases). V shed 0 bases and J shed 2 bases, with 5 bases lying between them. CDR1 is SGHRS and CDR2 is YFSETQ in the germline V gene. This CDR3 is 13 amino acids long. Written as DNA, the CDR3 is TGCGCCAGCAGCTTGGCAGGGAACTATGGCTACACCTTC. Protein: CASSLAGNYGYTF. Variable domain in full (rest from reference TRBV5-1 and TRBJ1-2): KAGVTQTPRYLIKTRGQQVTLSCSPISGHRSVSWYQQTPGQGLQFLFEYFSETQRNKGNFPGRFSGRQFSNSRSEMNVSTLELGDSALYLCASSLAGNYGYTFGSGTRLTVV.